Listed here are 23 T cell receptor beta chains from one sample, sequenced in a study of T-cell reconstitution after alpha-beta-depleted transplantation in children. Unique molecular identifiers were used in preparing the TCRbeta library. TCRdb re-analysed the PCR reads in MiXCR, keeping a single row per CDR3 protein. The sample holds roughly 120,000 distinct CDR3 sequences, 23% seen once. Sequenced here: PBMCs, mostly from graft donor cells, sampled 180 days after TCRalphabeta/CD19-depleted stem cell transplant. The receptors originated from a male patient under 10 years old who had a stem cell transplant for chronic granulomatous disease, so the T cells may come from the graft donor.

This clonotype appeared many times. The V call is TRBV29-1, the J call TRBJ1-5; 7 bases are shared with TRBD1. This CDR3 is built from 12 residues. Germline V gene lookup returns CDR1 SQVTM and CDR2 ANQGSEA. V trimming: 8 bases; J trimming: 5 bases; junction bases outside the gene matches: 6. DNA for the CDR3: TGCAGCCGCCTCGACAGGGATCAGCCCCAGCATTTT. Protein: CSRLDRDQPQHF.

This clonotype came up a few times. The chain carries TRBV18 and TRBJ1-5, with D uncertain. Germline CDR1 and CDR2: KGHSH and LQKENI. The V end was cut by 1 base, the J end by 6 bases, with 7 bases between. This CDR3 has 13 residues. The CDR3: CASSPQGSQPQHF. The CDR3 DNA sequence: TGTGCCAGCTCACCACAGGGAAGTCAGCCCCAGCATTTT.

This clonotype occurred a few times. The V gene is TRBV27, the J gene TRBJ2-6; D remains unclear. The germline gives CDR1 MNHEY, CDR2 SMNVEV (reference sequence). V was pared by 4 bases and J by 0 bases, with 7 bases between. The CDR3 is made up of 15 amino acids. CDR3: CASSSDLSGANVLTF. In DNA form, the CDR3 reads TGTGCCAGCAGTTCTGACCTCTCTGGGGCCAACGTCCTGACTTTC.

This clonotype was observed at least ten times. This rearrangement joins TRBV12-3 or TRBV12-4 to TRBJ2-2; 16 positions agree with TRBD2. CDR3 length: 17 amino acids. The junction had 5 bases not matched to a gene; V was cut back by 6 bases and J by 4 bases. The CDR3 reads CASRSGLAGGPTGELFF. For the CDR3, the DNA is TGTGCCAGCAGGTCGGGACTAGCGGGGGGGCCCACCGGGGAGCTGTTTTTT.

The CDR3 nucleotides are TGTGCCAGCAGCCCGACAGTAAGGGGGGAGCAGTACTTC. Translation gives CASSPTVRGEQYF. The chain recombines TRBV12-3 or TRBV12-4 with TRBJ2-7, with a possible D match to TRBD1 (6 bases). This CDR3 comprises 13 residues. The ends were cut back, 6 bases at V and 7 bases at J, with 16 bases in the middle.

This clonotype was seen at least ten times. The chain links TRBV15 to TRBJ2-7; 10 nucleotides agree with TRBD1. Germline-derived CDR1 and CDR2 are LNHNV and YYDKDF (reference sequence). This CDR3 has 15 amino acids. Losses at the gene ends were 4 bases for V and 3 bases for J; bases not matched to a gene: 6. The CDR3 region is CATSIDRGPIYEQYF. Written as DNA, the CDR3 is TGTGCCACCAGCATCGACAGGGGGCCCATCTACGAGCAGTACTTC.

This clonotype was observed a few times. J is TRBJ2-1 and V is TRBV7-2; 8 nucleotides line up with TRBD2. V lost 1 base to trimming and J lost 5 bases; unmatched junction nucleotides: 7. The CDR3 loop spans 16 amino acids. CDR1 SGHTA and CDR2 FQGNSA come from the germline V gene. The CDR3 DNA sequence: TGTGCCAGCAGCTTAGGAGGGACTAGGAGCAACAATGAGCAGTTCTTC. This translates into CASSLGGTRSNNEQFF. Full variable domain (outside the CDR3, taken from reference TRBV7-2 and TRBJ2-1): GAGVSQSPSNKVTEKGKDVELRCDPISGHTALYWYRQSLGQGLEFLIYFQGNSAPDKSGLPSDRFSAERTGGSVSTLTIQRTQQEDSAVYLCASSLGGTRSNNEQFFGPGTRLTVL.

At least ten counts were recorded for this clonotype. CDR3 bases: TGTGCCAGCAGGAGCAGAAGCAGAGTCCACGAGCAGTACTTC. Its protein is CASRSRSRVHEQYF. The rearrangement links TRBV28 to TRBJ2-7; no clear D. The germline CDR1 and CDR2 sequences are MDHEN and SYDVKM. This CDR3 contains 14 residues. Trimming took off 6 bases at V and 5 bases at J, with 17 bases between the two ends.

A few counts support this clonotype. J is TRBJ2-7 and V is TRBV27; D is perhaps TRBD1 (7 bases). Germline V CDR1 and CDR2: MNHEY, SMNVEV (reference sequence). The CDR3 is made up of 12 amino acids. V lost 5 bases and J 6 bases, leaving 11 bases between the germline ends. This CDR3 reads CASSPGDSEQYF. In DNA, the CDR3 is TGTGCCAGCAGTCCGGGGGACAGCGAGCAGTACTTC.

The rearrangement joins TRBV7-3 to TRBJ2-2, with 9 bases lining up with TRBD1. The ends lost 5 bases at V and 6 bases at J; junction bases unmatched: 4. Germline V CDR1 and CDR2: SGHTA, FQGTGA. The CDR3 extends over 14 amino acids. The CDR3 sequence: CASSKQGASGELFF. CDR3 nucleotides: TGTGCCAGCAGCAAACAGGGGGCATCCGGGGAGCTGTTTTTT.

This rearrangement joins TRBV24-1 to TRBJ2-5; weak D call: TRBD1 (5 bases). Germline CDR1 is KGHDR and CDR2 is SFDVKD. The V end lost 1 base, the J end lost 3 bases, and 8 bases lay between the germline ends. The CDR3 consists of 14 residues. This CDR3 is CATSDLQGEETQYF. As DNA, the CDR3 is TGTGCCACCAGTGATTTACAAGGGGAAGAGACCCAGTACTTC.

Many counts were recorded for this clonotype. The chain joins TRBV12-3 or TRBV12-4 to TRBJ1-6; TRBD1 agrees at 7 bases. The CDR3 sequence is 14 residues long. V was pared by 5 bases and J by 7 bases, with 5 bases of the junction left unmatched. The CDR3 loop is CASSQGGLNSPLHF. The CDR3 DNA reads TGTGCCAGCAGTCAGGGGGGACTCAATTCACCCCTCCACTTT.

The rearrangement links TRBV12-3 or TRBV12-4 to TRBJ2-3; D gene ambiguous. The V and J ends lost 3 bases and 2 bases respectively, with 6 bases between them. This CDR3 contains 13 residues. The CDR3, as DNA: TGTGCCAGCAGTTTTCGTCCCACAGATACGCAGTATTTT. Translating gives CASSFRPTDTQYF.

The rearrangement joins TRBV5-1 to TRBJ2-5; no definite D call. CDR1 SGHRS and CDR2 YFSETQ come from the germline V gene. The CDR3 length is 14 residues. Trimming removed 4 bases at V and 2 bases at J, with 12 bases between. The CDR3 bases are TGCGCCAGCAGCCTGGACGTAACACAAGAGACCCAGTACTTC. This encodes CASSLDVTQETQYF.

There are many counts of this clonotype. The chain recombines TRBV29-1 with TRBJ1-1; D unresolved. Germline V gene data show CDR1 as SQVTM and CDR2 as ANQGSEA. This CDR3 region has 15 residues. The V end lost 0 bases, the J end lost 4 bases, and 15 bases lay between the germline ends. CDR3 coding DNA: TGCAGCGTTGAAGAGGCGTCGAGGTTGGGCACTGAAGCTTTCTTT. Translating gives CSVEEASRLGTEAFF.

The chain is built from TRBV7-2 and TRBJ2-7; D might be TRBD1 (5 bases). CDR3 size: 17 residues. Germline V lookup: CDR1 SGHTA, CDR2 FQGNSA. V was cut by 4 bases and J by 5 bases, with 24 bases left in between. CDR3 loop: CASSYWGLNTLDDEQYF. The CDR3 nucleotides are TGTGCCAGCAGCTATTGGGGCCTAAACACGCTGGACGACGAGCAGTACTTC.

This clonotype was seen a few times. The CDR3 DNA follows: TGTGCCAGCAGACCCACCGGGACAGGGCCCTACGAGCAGTACTTC. This codes for CASRPTGTGPYEQYF. The rearrangement uses TRBV12-3 or TRBV12-4 and TRBJ2-7, with 9 nucleotides matching TRBD1. Trimming removed 6 bases from V and 2 bases from J; junction bases left unmatched: 8. The CDR3 has 15 residues.

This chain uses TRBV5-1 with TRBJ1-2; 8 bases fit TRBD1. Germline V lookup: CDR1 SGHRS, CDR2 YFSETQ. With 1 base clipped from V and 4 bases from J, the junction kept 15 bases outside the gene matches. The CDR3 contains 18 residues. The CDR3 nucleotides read TGCGCCAGCAGCTTGCAACCTACTTCAGGGGGCGTTCGCTATGGCTACACCTTC. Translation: CASSLQPTSGGVRYGYTF.

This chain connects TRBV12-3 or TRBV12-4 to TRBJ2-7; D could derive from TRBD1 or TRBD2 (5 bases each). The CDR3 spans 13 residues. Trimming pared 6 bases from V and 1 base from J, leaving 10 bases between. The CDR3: CASRVGASYEQYF. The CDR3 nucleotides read TGTGCCAGCAGGGTCGGGGCTTCCTACGAGCAGTACTTC.

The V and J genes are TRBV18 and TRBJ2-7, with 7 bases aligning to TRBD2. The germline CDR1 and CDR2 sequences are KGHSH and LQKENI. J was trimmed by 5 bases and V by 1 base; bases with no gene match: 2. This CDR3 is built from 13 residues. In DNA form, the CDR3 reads TGTGCCAGCTCACCACGGACTAGGGACGAGCAGTACTTC. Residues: CASSPRTRDEQYF. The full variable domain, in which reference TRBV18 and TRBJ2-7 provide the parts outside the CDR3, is NAGVMQNPRHLVRRRGQEARLRCSPMKGHSHVYWYRQLPEEGLKFMVYLQKENIIDESGMPKERFSAEFPKEGPSILRIQQVVRGDSAAYFCASSPRTRDEQYFGPGTRLTVT.

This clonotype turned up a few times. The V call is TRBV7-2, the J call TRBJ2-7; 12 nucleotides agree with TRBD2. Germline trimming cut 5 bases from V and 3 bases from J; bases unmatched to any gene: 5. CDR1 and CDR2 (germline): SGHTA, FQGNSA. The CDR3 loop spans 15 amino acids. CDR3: CASSEWTSGIYEQYF. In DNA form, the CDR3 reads TGTGCCAGCAGCGAATGGACTAGCGGGATCTACGAGCAGTACTTC.

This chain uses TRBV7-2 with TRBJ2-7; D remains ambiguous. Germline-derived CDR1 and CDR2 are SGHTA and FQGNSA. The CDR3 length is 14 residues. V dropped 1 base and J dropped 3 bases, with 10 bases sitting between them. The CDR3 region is CASSLGDSSYEQYF. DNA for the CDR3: TGTGCCAGCAGCTTAGGCGACTCCAGCTACGAGCAGTACTTC.

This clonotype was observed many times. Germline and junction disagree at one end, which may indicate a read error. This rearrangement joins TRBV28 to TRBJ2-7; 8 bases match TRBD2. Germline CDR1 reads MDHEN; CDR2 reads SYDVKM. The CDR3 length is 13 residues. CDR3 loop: CASSLSLAGPRNF. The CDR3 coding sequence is TGTGCCAGCAGTTTATCCCTAGCGGGTCCGCGGAACTTC.